This T cell receptor beta chain came from a study of blood T cell repertoires in COVID-19. At the level of the study: Donors in the United States, Italy and Spain gave samples during acute or convalescent COVID-19. Sources were T cells, B-cell-depleted T cells, or PBMCs; the material itself was cDNA or gDNA.

The germline V gene encodes CDR1 SGHNT and CDR2 YYREEE (reference sequence). CDR3 length: 13 residues. Trimming removed 0 bases from V and 2 bases from J, with 5 bases in between. Study processing details: Estimation of nucleated cell counts was performed using reference gene primer amplification. Generated by immunoSEQ multiplex PCR, the TCRdb table keeps only in-frame clones and is missing some. Clone size and V and J calls were adopted from that table, with D and trimming inferred from the DNA. The data show 35,000 to 55,000 clones, roughly four fifths seen once. The sequencing sample was made of peripheral blood. This chain uses TRBV5-4 with TRBJ2-5, with TRBD1 as a possible D gene (5 bases). The sequence came from a man aged 55 to 70 with active COVID-19. The CDR3 spells CASSLGQQETQYF. The CDR3 DNA reads as TGTGCCAGCAGCTTGGGACAGCAAGAGACCCAGTACTTC.